This entry lists 9 T cell receptor beta chains sequenced from one sample in a study of cytomegalovirus exposure and HLA in healthy donors. The PCR was carried out with 60 Vbeta primers and 13 Jbeta primers. The data were produced by immunoSEQ multiplex PCR, yet TCRdb's version contains in-frame clones alone and is incomplete. The table lists approximately 170,000 clones, roughly 79% of them singletons. Source material: PBMCs. These receptors all stem from a woman in her thirties or forties in good health and CMV-seronegative.

The genes are TRBV11-3 and TRBJ2-7, with D perhaps matching TRBD2 (5 bases). Trimming pared 4 bases from V and 3 bases from J, leaving 19 bases between. There are 16 residues in the CDR3. Germline CDR1 SGHNT, CDR2 YENEEA. The CDR3 reads CASSSLSRAKSYEQYF. The CDR3 nucleotides are TGTGCCAGCAGCTCCTTGTCGCGGGCGAAAAGCTACGAGCAGTACTTC.

This clone was observed once. The chain is built from TRBV5-5 and TRBJ2-2; D is unclear. The V gene lost 0 bases and the J gene lost 6 bases, with 9 bases spanning the gap. This CDR3 is built from 14 residues. From germline, CDR1 is SGHKS and CDR2 YYEKEE (reference sequence). The CDR3 loop is CASSLGQAAGELFF. The DNA for the CDR3 is TGTGCCAGCAGCTTGGGCCAGGCAGCCGGGGAGCTGTTTTTT.

This chain uses TRBV7-9 with TRBJ2-3, with 13 bases lining up with TRBD2. Germline trimming cut 5 bases from V and 5 bases from J; bases unmatched to any gene: 16. Germline V gene data show CDR1 as SEHNR and CDR2 as FQNEAQ (reference sequence). This CDR3 comprises 19 residues. Here the CDR3 DNA reads TGTGCCAGCAGCCTCAGACTCCTGACTAGCGGGAGGATTGGAGATACGCAGTATTTT. Its translation is CASSLRLLTSGRIGDTQYF.

J is TRBJ2-2 and V is TRBV30, with 13 bases fitting TRBD2. Per the germline V gene, CDR1 is GTSNPN and CDR2 is SVGIG (reference sequence). This CDR3 has 15 residues. The J segment lost 9 bases and the V segment lost 1 base, leaving 5 bases of the junction unmatched. The CDR3 DNA sequence: TGTGCCTGGAGTGGGGGACTAGCGGGATCTCGGGAGCTGTTTTTT. Its translation: CAWSGGLAGSRELFF.

The chain couples TRBV29-1 to TRBJ1-1; TRBD1 agrees at 8 bases. The junction had 8 bases not matched to a gene; V was cut back by 4 bases and J by 4 bases. The CDR3 spans 14 residues. Germline V gene lookup returns CDR1 SQVTM and CDR2 ANQGSEA. The CDR3 nucleotides read TGCAGCGTTGGACAGGGGAAGGGCGGCACTGAAGCTTTCTTT. Encoded protein: CSVGQGKGGTEAFF.

V is TRBV5-1 and J is TRBJ1-3, with 7 bases fitting TRBD1. The CDR3 extends over 16 amino acids. With 7 bases clipped from V and 0 bases from J, the junction kept 10 bases outside the gene matches. Germline CDR1 SGHRS, CDR2 YFSETQ. CDR3 sequence reads: CASSNGDRFSGNTIYF. CDR3 coding DNA: TGCGCCAGCTCTAATGGGGACAGATTCTCTGGAAACACCATATATTTT.

The chain employs TRBV13 and TRBJ2-6; TRBD1 might be the D (5 bases). CDR1 PRHDT and CDR2 FYEKMQ come from the germline V gene (reference sequence). V gave up 2 bases and J gave up 0 bases, with 11 bases separating them. The CDR3 has 17 residues. CDR3 sequence (DNA): TGTGCCAGCAGCTTATTTAGGGGCGACTCTGGGGCCAACGTCCTGACTTTC. It yields the protein CASSLFRGDSGANVLTF.

The table lists this clone with a count of one. The chain carries TRBV15 and TRBJ1-2; D may be TRBD1 (5 bases). The V gene's germline CDR1 is LNHNV and CDR2 YYDKDF (reference sequence). CDR3 length: 17 residues. V dropped 0 bases and J dropped 4 bases, with 18 bases sitting between them. CDR3 DNA sequence: TGTGCCACCAGCAGAGATGGTCCCTCAGGGCCGGTCTATGGCTACACCTTC. Amino acid sequence: CATSRDGPSGPVYGYTF. Looking up the rest from reference TRBV15 and TRBJ1-2 gives the full variable domain: DAMVIQNPRYQVTQFGKPVTLSCSQTLNHNVMYWYQQKSSQAPKLLFHYYDKDFNNEADTPDNFQSRRPNTSFCFLDIRSPGLGDTAMYLCATSRDGPSGPVYGYTFGSGTRLTVV.

The chain is built from TRBV28 and TRBJ1-1; tentative D call: TRBD1 (6 bases). Per the germline V gene, CDR1 is MDHEN and CDR2 is SYDVKM. The CDR3 loop spans 17 amino acids. Trimming removed 2 bases from V and 1 base from J, with 17 bases in between. CDR3 region: CASSLLGSGGPNTEAFF. The DNA of the CDR3 is TGTGCCAGCAGTTTACTAGGGTCGGGGGGCCCGAACACTGAAGCTTTCTTT.